The 8 T cell receptor beta chains reported below all come from one sample, sequenced in a study of T-cell reconstitution after alpha-beta-depleted transplantation in children. Library preparation (for TCRbeta) was performed with unique molecular identifiers. TCRdb recomputed calls from the PCR reads with MiXCR, one row per CDR3 protein. The sample contains about 360,000 distinct CDR3 sequences, about an eighth of which appear only once. The source material was PBMCs, sampled from the stem cell graft. These TCRs come from a human donor who donated a stem cell graft to a child with Fanconi anemia.

This clonotype was seen a few times. V gene TRBV7-6 combines with J gene TRBJ2-3; no reliable D call. This CDR3 has 14 amino acids. Germline values: CDR1 SGHVS, CDR2 FNYEAQ. The germline V and J ends were trimmed by 5 bases and 6 bases, with 15 bases remaining between them. DNA for the CDR3: TGTGCCAGCAGCCCCCGACTGGGCTCGGATACGCAGTATTTT. Its protein product is CASSPRLGSDTQYF.

This clonotype appeared a few times. This sequence joins TRBV19 and TRBJ2-2; TRBD1 agrees at 7 bases. From germline, CDR1 is LNHDA and CDR2 SQIVND (reference sequence). The CDR3 is made up of 15 amino acids. V shed 7 bases and J 1 base; nucleotides not matched to a gene: 6. For the CDR3, the DNA is TGTGCCAGTACCCCCGGGACAGTGAACACCGGGGAGCTGTTTTTT. Encoded protein: CASTPGTVNTGELFF.

In its sample, this clonotype was seen many times. The rearrangement links TRBV12-3 or TRBV12-4 to TRBJ2-4; 7 nucleotides line up with TRBD1. Germline trimming cut 5 bases from V and 6 bases from J; bases unmatched to any gene: 7. The CDR3 covers 14 residues. CDR3 sequence (DNA): TGTGCCAGCAGTGACCGGGACAGCCTAAACATTCAGTACTTC. Protein product: CASSDRDSLNIQYF.

Of note for this clonotype: A read error may be the cause here, since a much bigger clone is one base away. The CDR3 ends on some other residue instead of the conserved phenylalanine or tryptophan, so this is likely a read error. The chain has TRBV7-9 and TRBJ1-1; a weak D match, TRBD1 (5 bases). The CDR3 runs 14 residues. Germline V CDR1 and CDR2: SEHNR, FQNEAQ (reference sequence). Trimming removed 1 base from V and 6 bases from J, with 12 bases in between. CDR3 region: CASSLEGRSSEAFS. The CDR3 DNA follows: TGTGCCAGCAGCTTAGAGGGACGGAGTTCTGAAGCTTTCTCT.

This clonotype was seen ten or more times. V gene TRBV20-1 combines with J gene TRBJ1-3; D gene uncertain. The CDR3 has 14 residues. V was cut by 2 bases and J by 4 bases, with 12 bases left in between. CDR1 is DFQATT and CDR2 is SNEGSKA in the germline V gene (reference sequence). CDR3 nucleotides: TGCAGTGCTAGATCGCCGGGGAACGGAAACACCATATATTTT. It is translated as CSARSPGNGNTIYF.

This clonotype was counted at least ten times. This sequence joins TRBV7-2 and TRBJ2-3; the D call may be TRBD1 or TRBD2 (5 bases each). The ends were cut back, 5 bases at V and 4 bases at J, with 16 bases in the middle. CDR1 and CDR2 from the germline V gene are SGHTA and FQGNSA. The CDR3 sequence is 15 residues long. The CDR3 reads CASSGEGWGSDTQYF. CDR3 sequence (DNA): TGTGCCAGCAGCGGAGAGGGGTGGGGGTCAGATACGCAGTATTTT.

The table lists this clonotype with a few counts. This chain connects TRBV20-1 to TRBJ1-1; 7 bases are a match to TRBD1. Trimming removed 3 bases from V and 0 bases from J; junction bases left unmatched: 4. This CDR3 has 14 amino acids. Germline V CDR1 and CDR2: DFQATT, SNEGSKA (reference sequence). CDR3 DNA sequence: TGCAGTGCTAGTAGGGACAGAGTGAACACTGAAGCTTTCTTT. Its translation is CSASRDRVNTEAFF.

Ten or more counts support this clonotype. The chain couples TRBV2 to TRBJ1-4, with TRBD1 identical over 8 bases. This CDR3 comprises 15 residues. Trimming at V came to 5 bases and at J to 2 bases, leaving 4 bases not matched to a gene. Germline V CDR1 and CDR2: SNHLY, FYNNEI. The CDR3 DNA reads as TGTGCCAGCAGTACCGACAGGGGTACTAATGAAAAACTGTTTTTT. Residues: CASSTDRGTNEKLFF.